One and the same sample provided the 9 T cell receptor beta chains below, sequenced in a study of T cells in Graves' hyperthyroidism and ophthalmopathy. Amplified TCR beta CDR3 regions came from RNA transcripts. During a first-round RT-PCR of the TCR CDR3, the HTBI primer set was used. MiXCR was run by TCRdb on the multiplex PCR reads, yielding one entry per CDR3 protein. The profile shows some 300,000 distinct CDR3 sequences, approximately 16% of them singletons. The sample consisted of blood. These receptors were collected from a man aged 30 to 39 with Graves' hyperthyroidism.

This clonotype was detected ten times or more. This sequence joins TRBV2 and TRBJ1-2; 9 bases fit TRBD1. Germline V gene data show CDR1 as SNHLY and CDR2 as FYNNEI. With 7 bases clipped from V and 6 bases from J, the junction kept 12 bases outside the gene matches. The CDR3 is 15 residues long. This chain's CDR3 is CASTPGTGKIHGYTF. The CDR3 DNA reads as TGTGCCAGCACACCCGGGACAGGGAAGATCCATGGCTACACCTTC.

This clonotype was seen only a few times. CDR3 nucleotides: TGCGCCAGCAGCCACTCCGACCTGGGGACTGAAGCTTTCTTT. This codes for CASSHSDLGTEAFF. The chain uses TRBV5-1 and TRBJ1-1; D not certain. CDR3 length: 14 residues. Germline V lookup: CDR1 SGHRS, CDR2 YFSETQ. V shed 4 bases and J shed 5 bases, with 15 bases lying between them.

This clonotype was seen many times. The rearrangement links TRBV30 to TRBJ1-2; D might be TRBD1 (6 bases). Germline V gene data show CDR1 as GTSNPN and CDR2 as SVGIG (reference sequence). V shed 1 base and J shed 5 bases, with 14 bases lying between them. The CDR3 covers 14 residues. In DNA form, the CDR3 reads TGTGCCTGGAGTGCTATGACAGGTGGTTATGGCTACACCTTC. Amino acids: CAWSAMTGGYGYTF.

This clonotype was seen at least ten times. The chain joins TRBV5-1 to TRBJ2-7, with TRBD1 identical over 9 bases. Germline V gene lookup returns CDR1 SGHRS and CDR2 YFSETQ. Unmatched junction bases numbered 6, after V lost 2 bases and J lost 6 bases. The CDR3 contains 14 residues. CDR3 loop: CASSFTGGVSEQYF. As DNA, the CDR3 is TGCGCCAGCAGCTTCACAGGGGGCGTCTCCGAGCAGTACTTC.

This clonotype has more than one count but fewer than ten. The chain is built from TRBV5-1 and TRBJ1-1; 9 bases are a match to TRBD1. The CDR3 is 17 residues long. The germline CDR1 and CDR2 sequences are SGHRS and YFSETQ. V dropped 0 bases and J dropped 4; count of bases not matched to a gene: 10. This chain's CDR3 is CASSLVTGGMGGTEAFF. The CDR3 coding sequence is TGCGCCAGCAGCTTGGTAACAGGGGGCATGGGGGGCACTGAAGCTTTCTTT.

This clonotype was picked up a small number of times. V gene TRBV27 combines with J gene TRBJ2-1, with 10 bases aligning to TRBD2. CDR1 and CDR2 from the germline V gene are MNHEY and SMNVEV (reference sequence). CDR3 length: 16 amino acids. The V segment lost 3 bases and the J segment 3 bases; nucleotides outside the gene matches: 5. The CDR3 DNA reads TGTGCCAGCAGTTTTAGTGGGACTAGCGTCTACAATGAGCAGTTCTTC. It specifies CASSFSGTSVYNEQFF.

This chain connects TRBV7-2 to TRBJ2-1; 14 bases fit TRBD2. V shed 5 bases, J shed 5 bases, and the junction held 8 bases outside the gene matches. The germline gives CDR1 SGHTA, CDR2 FQGNSA. The CDR3 consists of 17 residues. This chain's CDR3 is CASSEPGLAGVNNEQFF. CDR3 sequence (DNA): TGTGCCAGCAGCGAACCGGGACTAGCGGGAGTAAACAATGAGCAGTTCTTC. The complete variable domain, with remaining parts taken from reference TRBV7-2 and TRBJ2-1, reads GAGVSQSPSNKVTEKGKDVELRCDPISGHTALYWYRQSLGQGLEFLIYFQGNSAPDKSGLPSDRFSAERTGGSVSTLTIQRTQQEDSAVYLCASSEPGLAGVNNEQFFGPGTRLTVL.

The chain employs TRBV3-1 and TRBJ2-5; 7 bases are a match to TRBD1. The CDR3 runs 16 residues. Germline assignment: CDR1 LGHDT and CDR2 YNNKEL (reference sequence). J was trimmed by 2 bases and V by 4 bases; bases with no gene match: 10. CDR3 sequence: CASSRVFRDSQETQYF. DNA for the CDR3: TGTGCCAGCAGCCGAGTCTTCCGGGACAGTCAAGAGACCCAGTACTTC.

There are a few counts of this clonotype. The chain carries TRBV2 and TRBJ1-5, with unresolved D. CDR3 size: 12 residues. CDR1 SNHLY and CDR2 FYNNEI come from the germline V gene. The V end was cut by 6 bases, the J end by 9 bases, with 12 bases between. CDR3 nucleotide sequence: TGTGCCAGCAGCCCTAGGGAAACGCCCCAGCATTTT. This translates into CASSPRETPQHF.